The sequence of this T cell receptor beta chain was determined in a study of cytomegalovirus exposure and HLA in healthy donors. Use of 60 Vbeta and 13 Jbeta primers characterized the PCR. Sequenced by immunoSEQ multiplex PCR; TCRdb stores in-frame clones only, minus some. Here the sample spans 200,000 or so clones, around 79% being singletons. Germline V CDR1 and CDR2: LNHDA, SQIVND (reference sequence). The CDR3 is made up of 16 amino acids. With 7 bases removed from V and 0 bases from J, the gap between germline ends came to 13 bases. The sample consisted of PBMCs. This TCR came from a male donor in good health and CMV-seropositive. The chain recombines TRBV19 with TRBJ2-6, with D tentatively TRBD1 (5 bases). CDR3 in amino acids: CASIPGHSSGANVLTF. In DNA, the CDR3 is TGTGCCAGTATTCCAGGGCACAGCTCTGGGGCCAACGTCCTGACTTTC.